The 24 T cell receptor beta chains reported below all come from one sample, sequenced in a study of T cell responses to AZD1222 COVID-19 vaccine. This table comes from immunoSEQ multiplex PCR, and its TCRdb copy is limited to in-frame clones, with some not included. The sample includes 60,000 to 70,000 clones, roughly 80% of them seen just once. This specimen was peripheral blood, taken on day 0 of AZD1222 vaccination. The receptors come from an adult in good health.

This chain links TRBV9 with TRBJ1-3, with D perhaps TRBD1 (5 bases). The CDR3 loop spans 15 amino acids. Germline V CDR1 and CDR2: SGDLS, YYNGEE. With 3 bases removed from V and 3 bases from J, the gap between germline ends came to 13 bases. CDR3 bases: TGTGCCAGCAGCGCCTCCGGGGGTCTTGGAAACACCATATATTTT. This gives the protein CASSASGGLGNTIYF.

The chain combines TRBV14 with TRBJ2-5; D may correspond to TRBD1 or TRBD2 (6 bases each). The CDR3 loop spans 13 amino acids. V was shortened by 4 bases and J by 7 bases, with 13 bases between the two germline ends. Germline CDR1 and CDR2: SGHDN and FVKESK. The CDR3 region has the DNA TGTGCCAGCAGCCGGGGGGCGGTCGTGACCCAGTACTTC. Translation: CASSRGAVVTQYF.

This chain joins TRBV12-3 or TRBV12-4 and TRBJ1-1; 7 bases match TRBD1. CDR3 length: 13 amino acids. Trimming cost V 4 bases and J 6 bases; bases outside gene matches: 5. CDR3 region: CASSSTGRPEAFF. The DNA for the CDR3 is TGTGCCAGCAGTTCGACAGGGAGACCTGAAGCTTTCTTT.

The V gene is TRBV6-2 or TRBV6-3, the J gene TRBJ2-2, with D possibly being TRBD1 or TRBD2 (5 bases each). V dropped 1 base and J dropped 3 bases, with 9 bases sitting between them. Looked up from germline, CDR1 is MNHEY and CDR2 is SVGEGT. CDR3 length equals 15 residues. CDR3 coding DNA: TGTGCCAGCAGTTACTTGAGGGACGACACCGGGGAGCTGTTTTTT. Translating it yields CASSYLRDDTGELFF.

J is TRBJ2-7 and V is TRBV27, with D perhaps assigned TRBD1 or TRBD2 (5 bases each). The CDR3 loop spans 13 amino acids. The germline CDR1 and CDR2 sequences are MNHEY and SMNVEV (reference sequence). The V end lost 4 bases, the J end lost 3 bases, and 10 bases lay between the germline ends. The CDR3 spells CASSSGRSYEQYF. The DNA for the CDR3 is TGTGCCAGCAGTTCGGGACGCAGCTACGAGCAGTACTTC.

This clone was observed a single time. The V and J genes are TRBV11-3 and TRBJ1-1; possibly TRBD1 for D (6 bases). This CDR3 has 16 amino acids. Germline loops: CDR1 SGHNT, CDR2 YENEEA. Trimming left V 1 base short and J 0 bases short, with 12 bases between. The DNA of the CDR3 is TGTGCCAGCAGCTTAGGAGGGGGTCAAATGAACACTGAAGCTTTCTTT. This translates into CASSLGGGQMNTEAFF. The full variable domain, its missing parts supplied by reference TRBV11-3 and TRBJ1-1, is EAGVVQSPRYKIIEKKQPVAFWCNPISGHNTLYWYLQNLGQGPELLIRYENEEAVDDSQLPKDRFSAERLKGVDSTLKIQPAELGDSAVYLCASSLGGGQMNTEAFFGQGTRLTVV.

CDR3 DNA sequence: TGTGCCAGCAGCTTGACCAATCAGGATTCACCCCTCCACTTT. This translates into CASSLTNQDSPLHF. V gene TRBV5-4 combines with J gene TRBJ1-6; no reliable D call. CDR3 length: 14 residues. V dropped 1 base and J dropped 8 bases, with 10 bases sitting between them. Germline lookup yields CDR1 SGHNT and CDR2 YYREEE (reference sequence). The complete variable domain, with remaining parts taken from reference TRBV5-4 and TRBJ1-6, reads ETGVTQSPTHLIKTRGQQVTLRCSSQSGHNTVSWYQQALGQGPQFIFQYYREEENGRGNFPPRFSGLQFPNYSSELNVNALELDDSALYLCASSLTNQDSPLHFGNGTRLTVT.

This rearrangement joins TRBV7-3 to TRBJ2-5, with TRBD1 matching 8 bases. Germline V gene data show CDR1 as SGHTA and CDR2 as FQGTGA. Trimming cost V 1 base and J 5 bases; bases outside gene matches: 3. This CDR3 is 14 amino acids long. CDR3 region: CASSLRGQVETQYF. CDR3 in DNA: TGTGCCAGCAGCTTAAGGGGACAGGTGGAGACCCAGTACTTC.

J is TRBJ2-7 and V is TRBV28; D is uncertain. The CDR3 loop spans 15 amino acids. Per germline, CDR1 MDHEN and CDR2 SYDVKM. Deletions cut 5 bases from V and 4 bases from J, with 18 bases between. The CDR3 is CASSPILGILYEQYF. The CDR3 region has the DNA TGTGCCAGCAGTCCGATCTTAGGGATCTTGTACGAGCAGTACTTC.

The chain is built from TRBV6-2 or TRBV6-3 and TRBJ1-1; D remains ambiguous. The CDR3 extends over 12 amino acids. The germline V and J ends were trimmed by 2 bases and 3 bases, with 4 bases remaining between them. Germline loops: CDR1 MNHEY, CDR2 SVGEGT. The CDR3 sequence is CASSYDYTEAFF. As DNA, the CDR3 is TGTGCCAGCAGTTACGACTACACTGAAGCTTTCTTT.

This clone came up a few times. CDR3 nucleotide sequence: TGCGCCAGCAGTGAGCTTGGACAGAACTACAATGAGCAGTTCTTC. Protein product: CASSELGQNYNEQFF. This chain joins TRBV10-1 and TRBJ2-1; a possible D gene is TRBD1 (6 bases). With 2 bases removed from V and 3 bases from J, the gap between germline ends came to 11 bases. This CDR3 is built from 15 residues. Germline CDR1 and CDR2: WNHNN and SYGVQD (reference sequence).

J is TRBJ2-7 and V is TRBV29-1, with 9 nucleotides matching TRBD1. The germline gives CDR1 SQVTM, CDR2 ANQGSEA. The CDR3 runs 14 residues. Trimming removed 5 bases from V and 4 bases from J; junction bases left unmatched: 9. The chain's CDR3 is CSVHRGQGQYEQYF. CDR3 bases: TGCAGCGTTCACAGGGGGCAAGGTCAATACGAGCAGTACTTC.

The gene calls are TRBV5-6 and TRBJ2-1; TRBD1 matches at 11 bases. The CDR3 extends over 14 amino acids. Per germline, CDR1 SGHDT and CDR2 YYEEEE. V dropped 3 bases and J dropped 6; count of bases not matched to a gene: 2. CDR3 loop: CASSSGTGGNEQFF. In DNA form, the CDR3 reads TGTGCCAGCAGCTCCGGGACAGGGGGCAATGAGCAGTTCTTC. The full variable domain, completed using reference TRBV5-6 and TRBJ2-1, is DAGVTQSPTHLIKTRGQQVTLRCSPKSGHDTVSWYQQALGQGPQFIFQYYEEEERQRGNFPDRFSGHQFPNYSSELNVNALLLGDSALYLCASSSGTGGNEQFFGPGTRLTVL.

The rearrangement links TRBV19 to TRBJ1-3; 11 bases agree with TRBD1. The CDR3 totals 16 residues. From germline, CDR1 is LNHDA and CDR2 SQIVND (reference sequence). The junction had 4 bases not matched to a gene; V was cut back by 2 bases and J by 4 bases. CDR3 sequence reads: CASSIPRTGGGNTIYF. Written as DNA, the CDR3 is TGTGCCAGTAGTATACCCAGGACAGGGGGCGGAAACACCATATATTTT.

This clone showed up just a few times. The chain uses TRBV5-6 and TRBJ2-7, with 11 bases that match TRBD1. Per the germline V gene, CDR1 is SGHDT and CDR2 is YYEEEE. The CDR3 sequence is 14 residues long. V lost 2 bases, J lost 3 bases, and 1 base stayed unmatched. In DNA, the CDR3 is TGTGCCAGCAGCTTTGGGACAGGGGGCTACGAGCAGTACTTC. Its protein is CASSFGTGGYEQYF.

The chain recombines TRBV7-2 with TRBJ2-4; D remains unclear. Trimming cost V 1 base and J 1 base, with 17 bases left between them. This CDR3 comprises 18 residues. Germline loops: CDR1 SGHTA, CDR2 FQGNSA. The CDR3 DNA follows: TGTGCCAGCAGCTTAGTCGGTACCCGAATCACGGCCAAAAACATTCAGTACTTC. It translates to CASSLVGTRITAKNIQYF. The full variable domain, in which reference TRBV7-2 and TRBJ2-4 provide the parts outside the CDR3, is GAGVSQSPSNKVTEKGKDVELRCDPISGHTALYWYRQSLGQGLEFLIYFQGNSAPDKSGLPSDRFSAERTGGSVSTLTIQRTQQEDSAVYLCASSLVGTRITAKNIQYFGAGTRLSVL.

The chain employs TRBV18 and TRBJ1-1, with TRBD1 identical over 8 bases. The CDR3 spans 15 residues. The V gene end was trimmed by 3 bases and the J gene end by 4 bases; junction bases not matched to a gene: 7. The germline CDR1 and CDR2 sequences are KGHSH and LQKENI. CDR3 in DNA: TGTGCCAGCTCACCCCTAGGGACAGGCGGCACTGAAGCTTTCTTT. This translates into CASSPLGTGGTEAFF.

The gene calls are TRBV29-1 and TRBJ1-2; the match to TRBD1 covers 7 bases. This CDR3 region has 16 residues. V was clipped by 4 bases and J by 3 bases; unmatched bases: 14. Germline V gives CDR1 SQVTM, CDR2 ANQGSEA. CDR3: CSVGRVPQGRHYGYTF. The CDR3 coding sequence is TGCAGCGTTGGACGGGTCCCACAGGGGAGGCACTATGGCTACACCTTC.

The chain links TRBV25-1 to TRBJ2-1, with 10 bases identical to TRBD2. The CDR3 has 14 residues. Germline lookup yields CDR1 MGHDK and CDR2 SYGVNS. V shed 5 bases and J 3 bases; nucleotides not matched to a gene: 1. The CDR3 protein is CASSTSGVYNEQFF. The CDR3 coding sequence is TGTGCCAGCAGTACTAGCGGGGTCTACAATGAGCAGTTCTTC.

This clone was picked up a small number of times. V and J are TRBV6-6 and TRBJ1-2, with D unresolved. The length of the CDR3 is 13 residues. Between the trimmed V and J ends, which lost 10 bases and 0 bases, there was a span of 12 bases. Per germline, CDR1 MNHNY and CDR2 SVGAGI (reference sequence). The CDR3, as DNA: TGTGCCACCGTCGCTCGCCCTAACTATGGCTACACCTTC. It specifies CATVARPNYGYTF.

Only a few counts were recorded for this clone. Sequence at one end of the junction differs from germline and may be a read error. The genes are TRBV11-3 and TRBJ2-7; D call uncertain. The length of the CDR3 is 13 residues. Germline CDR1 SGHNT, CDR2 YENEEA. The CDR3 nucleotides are TGTGCCAGCAGCTCCCCCCTCTCCCACGAGCAGTACTTC. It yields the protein CASSSPLSHEQYF. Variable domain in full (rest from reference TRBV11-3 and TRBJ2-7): EAGVVQSPRYKIIEKKQPVAFWCNPISGHNTLYWYLQNLGQGPELLIRYENEEAVDDSQLPKDRFSAERLKGVDSTLKIQPAELGDSAVYLCASSSPLSHEQYFGPGTRLTVT.

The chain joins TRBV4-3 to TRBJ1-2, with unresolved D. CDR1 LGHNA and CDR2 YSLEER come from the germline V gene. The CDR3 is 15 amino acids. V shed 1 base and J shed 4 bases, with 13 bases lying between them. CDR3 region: CASSQGRTDSYGYTF. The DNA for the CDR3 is TGCGCCAGCAGCCAAGGGAGAACCGACTCCTATGGCTACACCTTC.

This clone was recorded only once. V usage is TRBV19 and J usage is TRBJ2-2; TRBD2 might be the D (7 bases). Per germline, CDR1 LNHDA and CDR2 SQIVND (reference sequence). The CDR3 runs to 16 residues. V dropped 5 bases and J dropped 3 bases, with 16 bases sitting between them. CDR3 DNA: TGTGCCAGTAGTTTCTCCCGGGGGGCGGACACCGGGGAGCTGTTTTTT. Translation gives CASSFSRGADTGELFF.

CDR3 in amino acids: CASRPNEQNYEQYF. The CDR3 bases are TGTGCCAGCAGACCTAATGAGCAGAACTACGAGCAGTACTTC. This rearrangement joins TRBV28 to TRBJ2-7; D gene unclear. From germline, CDR1 is MDHEN and CDR2 SYDVKM. This CDR3 is 14 amino acids long. V was pared by 6 bases and J by 3 bases, with 15 bases between.